Shown below are 16 T cell receptor beta chains from a single sample sequenced in a study of T cells in Graves' hyperthyroidism and ophthalmopathy. RNA transcripts yielded amplified TCR beta CDR3 regions. With the HTBI primer set, the TCR CDR3 went through a first round of RT-PCR. TCRdb reprocessed the multiplex PCR reads via MiXCR and lists one record per CDR3 protein. The sample shows about 290,000 distinct CDR3 sequences, 13% to 15% of them seen only once. The material sequenced was blood. Receptors originate from a woman aged 45-65 years with Graves' hyperthyroidism that later progressed to Graves' ophthalmopathy.

The chain employs TRBV7-3 and TRBJ2-1; 9 bases map to TRBD2. J was trimmed by 6 bases and V by 2 bases; bases with no gene match: 5. Germline-derived CDR1 and CDR2 are SGHTA and FQGTGA. CDR3 size: 15 residues. CDR3 sequence reads: CASSLAAGGSNEQFF. The DNA for the CDR3 is TGTGCCAGCAGCTTAGCGGCGGGAGGGTCCAATGAGCAGTTCTTC.

The rearrangement links TRBV29-1 to TRBJ1-2, with a possible D match to TRBD1 (5 bases). Germline CDR1 reads SQVTM; CDR2 reads ANQGSEA. The V gene lost 4 bases and the J gene lost 9 bases, with 15 bases spanning the gap. This CDR3 contains 12 residues. CDR3 nucleotide sequence: TGCAGCGTTGCGGTGGGGACCACTAGCTACACCTTC. Its translation: CSVAVGTTSYTF.

Remarks on this clonotype: It may be a read error: a sequence one base away is much more abundant. The chain carries TRBV27 and TRBJ2-7; D may be TRBD1 or TRBD2 (5 bases each). The CDR3 runs to 14 residues. Per germline, CDR1 MNHEY and CDR2 SMNVEV (reference sequence). The CDR3 loop is CTSSFRGPHYEQYF. The CDR3 DNA follows: TGTACCAGCAGTTTTAGGGGACCTCACTACGAGCAGTACTTC.

This clonotype occurred many times. This chain joins TRBV18 and TRBJ1-1; D gene uncertain. Germline V lookup: CDR1 KGHSH, CDR2 LQKENI. There are 15 residues in the CDR3. Trimming cost V 5 bases and J 5 bases, with 18 bases left between them. The CDR3 region is CASSAGFGGMTEAFF. In DNA, the CDR3 is TGTGCCAGCTCAGCAGGTTTCGGAGGGATGACTGAAGCTTTCTTT.

This clonotype has at least ten counts. In DNA form, the CDR3 reads TGTGCCAGCAGTGGCGACAGGGTTTGGAGCAATCAGCCCCAGCATTTT. Translating gives CASSGDRVWSNQPQHF. The chain carries TRBV2 and TRBJ1-5, with TRBD1 identical over 7 bases. Germline V CDR1 and CDR2: SNHLY, FYNNEI. This CDR3 spans 16 amino acids. V lost 4 bases and J lost 1; bases outside the gene matches: 7.

This clonotype was counted ten times or more. The chain combines TRBV7-6 with TRBJ2-7, with 8 bases matching TRBD1. Germline CDR1 reads SGHVS; CDR2 reads FNYEAQ. J lost 5 bases, V lost 5 bases, and 11 bases had no gene match. The CDR3 sequence is 15 residues long. The CDR3 DNA reads TGTGCCAGCAGCCCCCGGCCGGGACAGGAGAACGAGCAGTACTTC. Its protein is CASSPRPGQENEQYF.

This clonotype was found many times. For the CDR3, the DNA is TGTGCCAGCAGTCTACAGGGGGCGCAGGACGAGCAGTACTTC. Protein product: CASSLQGAQDEQYF. V and J are TRBV28 and TRBJ2-7; 9 nucleotides line up with TRBD1. J was trimmed by 5 bases and V by 5 bases; bases with no gene match: 7. This CDR3 has 14 residues. The germline V gene has CDR1 MDHEN and CDR2 SYDVKM.

This clonotype has ten or more counts. The chain recombines TRBV5-1 with TRBJ2-3; TRBD2 might be the D (5 bases). CDR3 length equals 13 residues. Deletions cut 7 bases from V and 4 bases from J, with 13 bases between. CDR1 is SGHRS, CDR2 YFSETQ, per germline. The CDR3 sequence: CASWTSGADTQYF. CDR3 DNA sequence: TGCGCCAGCTGGACTTCTGGCGCAGATACGCAGTATTTT.

This clonotype was detected a few times. CDR3 DNA: TGTGCCAGCAGCGCCAGGGATGGCTACACCTTC. Residues: CASSARDGYTF. This rearrangement joins TRBV5-4 to TRBJ1-2; TRBD1 is a possible D gene (5 bases). Germline CDR1 and CDR2: SGHNT and YYREEE (reference sequence). V was shortened by 4 bases and J by 6 bases, with 7 bases between the two germline ends. This CDR3 is built from 11 residues.

In regard to this clonotype: It may be a read error: a sequence one base away is much more abundant. This CDR3 is CVSSLVDRGNEQFF. DNA of the CDR3: TGTGTCAGCTCACTGGTAGACAGGGGGAACGAGCAGTTCTTC. The genes are TRBV18 and TRBJ2-1, with TRBD1 identical over 9 bases. This CDR3 has 14 residues. Germline CDR1 and CDR2: KGHSH and LQKENI.

This clonotype was seen at least ten times. The CDR3 DNA follows: TGTGCCAGCAGGACCTCCACTAGCGGATACAAAAATGAGCAGTTCTTC. Protein sequence: CASRTSTSGYKNEQFF. The chain is built from TRBV6-1 and TRBJ2-1; 8 nucleotides align to TRBD2. The V gene end was trimmed by 6 bases and the J gene end by 7 bases; junction bases not matched to a gene: 14. CDR3 length equals 16 residues. The germline CDR1 and CDR2 sequences are MNHNS and SASEGT.

Concerning this clonotype: This could be a read error, since a much larger clone is one nucleotide away. The conserved closing phenylalanine or tryptophan is absent in this CDR3, likely reflecting a read error. The genes are TRBV6-5 and TRBJ1-1, with 7 bases lining up with TRBD1. There are 14 residues in the CDR3. Germline CDR1 MNHEY, CDR2 SVGAGI. The V gene end was trimmed by 8 bases and the J gene end by 3 bases; junction bases not matched to a gene: 9. CDR3 in DNA: TGTGCCAGCGTTTTGACAGGGAGCCACACTGAAGCTTTCCTT. Its protein is CASVLTGSHTEAFL.

This clonotype was detected ten times or more. V usage is TRBV28 and J usage is TRBJ1-2; TRBD1 matches 7 bases. Germline CDR1 reads MDHEN; CDR2 reads SYDVKM. Germline trimming cut 10 bases from V and 0 bases from J; bases unmatched to any gene: 11. The CDR3 has 15 amino acids. The chain's CDR3 is CATYLGTATNYGYTF. In nucleotides, the CDR3 is TGTGCCACTTACCTCGGGACAGCCACTAACTATGGCTACACCTTC.

There are many counts of this clonotype. This chain joins TRBV10-3 and TRBJ2-4; D is ambiguous. The germline gives CDR1 ENHRY, CDR2 SYGVKD. CDR3 size: 15 residues. V was shortened by 3 bases and J by 1 base, with 10 bases between the two germline ends. The DNA for the CDR3 is TGTGCCATCAGTGATGTTGAAGGGGCCAAAAACATTCAGTACTTC. Translating gives CAISDVEGAKNIQYF.

About this clonotype: It is likely a read error, because the conserved phenylalanine at the end of the CDR3 is missing. The genes are TRBV29-1 and TRBJ2-5; D remains ambiguous. The germline V and J ends were trimmed by 6 bases and 2 bases, with 13 bases remaining between them. Germline V lookup: CDR1 SQVTM, CDR2 ANQGSEA. This CDR3 region has 13 residues. CDR3 nucleotides: TGCAGCGTCCAGCAGGTACGGCAAGAGACCCAGTACTCC. The encoded protein is CSVQQVRQETQYS.

This clonotype was found many times. This chain joins TRBV9 and TRBJ2-1; D is undetermined. The ends were cut back, 3 bases at V and 0 bases at J, with 13 bases in the middle. CDR1 and CDR2 from the germline V gene are SGDLS and YYNGEE. The CDR3 loop spans 16 amino acids. The CDR3 reads CASSAQASYSYNEQFF. In nucleotides, the CDR3 is TGTGCCAGCAGCGCCCAAGCGAGCTACTCCTACAATGAGCAGTTCTTC.